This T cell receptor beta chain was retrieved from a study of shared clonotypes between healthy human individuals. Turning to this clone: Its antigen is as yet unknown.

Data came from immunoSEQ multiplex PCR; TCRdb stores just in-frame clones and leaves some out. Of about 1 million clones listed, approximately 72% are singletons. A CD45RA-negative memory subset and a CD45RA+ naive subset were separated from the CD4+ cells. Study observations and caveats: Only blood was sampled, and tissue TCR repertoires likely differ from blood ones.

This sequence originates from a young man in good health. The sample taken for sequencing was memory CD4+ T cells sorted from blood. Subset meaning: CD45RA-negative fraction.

CDR3 nucleotide sequence: TGTGCCAGCAGCAACAGGGCCTCTGGGGCCAACGTCCTGACTTTC. Protein: CASSNRASGANVLTF. This chain links TRBV2 with TRBJ2-6, with D possibly being TRBD1 (6 bases). The germline V gene encodes CDR1 SNHLY and CDR2 FYNNEI. V was shortened by 6 bases and J by 0 bases, with 9 bases between the two germline ends. This CDR3 is built from 15 residues.